The 8 T cell receptor beta chains listed next were all sequenced from one sample in a study of siplizumab effects on memory and regulatory T cells. The protocol was immunoSEQ multiplex PCR, while the TCRdb copy is restricted to in-frame clones and leaves out a portion. This table has more than 85,000 clones, 92% appearing once. Sample: Tregs sorted from blood. All receptors come from a human donor in good health.

In this sample, this clone turned up once. V and J are TRBV6-6 and TRBJ2-7; the match to TRBD2 covers 11 bases. V was pared by 5 bases and J by 7 bases, with 7 bases of the junction left unmatched. Germline V CDR1 and CDR2: MNHNY, SVGAGI (reference sequence). The CDR3 has 14 amino acids. CDR3 nucleotide sequence: TGTGCCAGCAGTACCTCTAGCGGGGGGAGAGAGCAGTACTTC. Translated, it gives CASSTSSGGREQYF.

This sequence joins TRBV6-6 and TRBJ2-3; 10 bases agree with TRBD2. CDR1 is MNHNY, CDR2 SVGAGI, per germline (reference sequence). The length of the CDR3 is 15 residues. The trim removed 4 bases at V and 6 bases at J, leaving 7 bases unmatched. CDR3 sequence (DNA): TGTGCCAGCAGTTCCCCGCTAGCGGGAGACGATACGCAGTATTTT. Amino acids: CASSSPLAGDDTQYF.

The chain is built from TRBV5-4 and TRBJ2-1; D ambiguous. Germline values: CDR1 SGHNT, CDR2 YYREEE (reference sequence). This CDR3 region has 14 residues. Trimming left V 6 bases short and J 0 bases short, with 10 bases between. In DNA, the CDR3 is TGTGCCAGCAAAACAGAAAGCTCCTACAATGAGCAGTTCTTC. Translating it yields CASKTESSYNEQFF. The variable domain in full, with the rest retrieved from reference TRBV5-4 and TRBJ2-1, is ETGVTQSPTHLIKTRGQQVTLRCSSQSGHNTVSWYQQALGQGPQFIFQYYREEENGRGNFPPRFSGLQFPNYSSELNVNALELDDSALYLCASKTESSYNEQFFGPGTRLTVL.

The rearrangement joins TRBV18 to TRBJ2-7, with a weak D call TRBD2 (6 bases). This CDR3 has 15 residues. The germline V and J ends were trimmed by 0 bases and 6 bases, with 15 bases remaining between them. The germline gives CDR1 KGHSH, CDR2 LQKENI. The CDR3 sequence is CASSPPRGGSGEQYF. Written as DNA, the CDR3 is TGTGCCAGCTCACCACCACGGGGAGGCTCAGGCGAGCAGTACTTC.

This clone was picked up a small number of times. The V call is TRBV5-1, the J call TRBJ1-1; TRBD1 might be the D (6 bases). CDR1 is SGHRS and CDR2 is YFSETQ in the germline V gene. The CDR3 runs 12 residues. The V end lost 3 bases, the J end lost 7 bases, and 10 bases lay between the germline ends. The CDR3, as DNA: TGCGCCAGCAGCTCCCAGGGGATTGAAGCTTTCTTT. It specifies CASSSQGIEAFF.

The V call is TRBV7-9, the J call TRBJ1-1; maybe TRBD1 (5 bases). The ends were cut back, 5 bases at V and 5 bases at J, with 21 bases in the middle. The germline CDR1 and CDR2 sequences are SEHNR and FQNEAQ (reference sequence). The CDR3 is 16 amino acids. The CDR3, as DNA: TGTGCCAGCAGCCTTGGGACTTCCTTTGGGAGGACTGAAGCTTTCTTT. Translating it yields CASSLGTSFGRTEAFF.

This chain connects TRBV5-1 to TRBJ1-4, with D hard to call. The V and J ends lost 3 bases and 5 bases respectively, with 11 bases between them. Per germline, CDR1 SGHRS and CDR2 YFSETQ. There are 14 residues in the CDR3. CDR3 nucleotides: TGCGCCAGCAGCTCTCTACGAGGAAATGAAAAACTGTTTTTT. Protein product: CASSSLRGNEKLFF. Complete variable domain (other parts from reference TRBV5-1 and TRBJ1-4): KAGVTQTPRYLIKTRGQQVTLSCSPISGHRSVSWYQQTPGQGLQFLFEYFSETQRNKGNFPGRFSGRQFSNSRSEMNVSTLELGDSALYLCASSSLRGNEKLFFGSGTQLSVL.

V gene TRBV5-4 combines with J gene TRBJ2-5, with 8 bases fitting TRBD2. The CDR3 is 16 amino acids. The germline V gene encodes CDR1 SGHNT and CDR2 YYREEE (reference sequence). V gave up 3 bases and J gave up 3 bases; unmatched junction bases: 10. The CDR3 here is CASSSIGLAGKETQYF. The DNA for the CDR3 is TGTGCCAGCAGCTCGATTGGACTAGCCGGTAAAGAGACCCAGTACTTC.